This T cell receptor (beta chain) was captured by sequencing in a study of T cells expressing NK-cell markers. On the study more broadly: Among eight sequenced donors, seven carried HCMV seropositivity while one was seronegative.

The germline V gene encodes CDR1 SQVTM and CDR2 ANQGSEA. This CDR3 has 13 residues. No DNA is given; TCRdb re-called the 5' RACE reads and lists each CDR3 protein once. In total, the table holds some 500,000 distinct CDR3 sequences. The sequencing sample was made of blood T cells: a sorted CD56 or NKG2C T cell subset, CD4+ or CD8+ T cells, or bulk PBMC T cells (not recorded which). The TCR originated in a woman aged 45 to 65 in good health. The rearrangement joins TRBV29-1 to TRBJ2-1. Here the CDR3 reads CSVPTVSYNEQFF.